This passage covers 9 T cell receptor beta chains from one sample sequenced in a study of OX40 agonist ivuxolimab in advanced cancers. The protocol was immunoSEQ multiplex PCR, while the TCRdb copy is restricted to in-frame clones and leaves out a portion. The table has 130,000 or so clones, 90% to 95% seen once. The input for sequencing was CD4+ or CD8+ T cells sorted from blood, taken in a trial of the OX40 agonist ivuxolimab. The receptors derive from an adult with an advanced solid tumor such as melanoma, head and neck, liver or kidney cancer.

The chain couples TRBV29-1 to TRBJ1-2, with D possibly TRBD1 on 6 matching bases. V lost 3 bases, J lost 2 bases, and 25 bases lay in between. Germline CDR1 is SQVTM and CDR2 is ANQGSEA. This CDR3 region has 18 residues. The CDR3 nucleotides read TGCAGCGTTGACGCTCCAAGGGCACGGGGGGGCGTAAACTATGGCTACACCTTC. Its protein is CSVDAPRARGGVNYGYTF.

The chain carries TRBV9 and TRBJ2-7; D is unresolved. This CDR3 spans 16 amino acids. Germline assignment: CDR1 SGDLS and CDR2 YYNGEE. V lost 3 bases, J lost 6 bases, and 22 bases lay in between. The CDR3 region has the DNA TGTGCCAGCAGCGCAACCCCCAGCCCCTACGCCGCCGAGCAGTACTTC. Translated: CASSATPSPYAAEQYF.

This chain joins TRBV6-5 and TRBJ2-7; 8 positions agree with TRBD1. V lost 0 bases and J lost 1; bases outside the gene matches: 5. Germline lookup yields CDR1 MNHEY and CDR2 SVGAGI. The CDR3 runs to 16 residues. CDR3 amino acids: CASSYSDRGRSYEQYF. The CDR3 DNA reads TGTGCCAGCAGTTACTCCGACAGGGGCCGGTCCTACGAGCAGTACTTC.

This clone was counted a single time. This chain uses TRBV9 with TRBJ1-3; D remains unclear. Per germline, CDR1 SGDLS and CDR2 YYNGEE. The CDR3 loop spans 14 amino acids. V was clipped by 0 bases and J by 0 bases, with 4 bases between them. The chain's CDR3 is CASSVANSGNTIYF. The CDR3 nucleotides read TGTGCCAGCAGCGTAGCCAACTCTGGAAACACCATATATTTT.

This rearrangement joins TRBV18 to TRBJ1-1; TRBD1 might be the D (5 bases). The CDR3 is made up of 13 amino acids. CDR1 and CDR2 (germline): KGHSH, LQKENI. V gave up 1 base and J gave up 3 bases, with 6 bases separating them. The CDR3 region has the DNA TGTGCCAGCTCACCACAGGGGTACACTGAAGCTTTCTTT. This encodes CASSPQGYTEAFF.

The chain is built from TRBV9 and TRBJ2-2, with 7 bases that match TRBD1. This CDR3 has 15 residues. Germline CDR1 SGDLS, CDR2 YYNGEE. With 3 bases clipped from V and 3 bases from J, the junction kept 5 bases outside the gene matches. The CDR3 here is CASSATGTDTGELFF. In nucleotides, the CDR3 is TGTGCCAGCAGCGCGACCGGGACAGACACCGGGGAGCTGTTTTTT.

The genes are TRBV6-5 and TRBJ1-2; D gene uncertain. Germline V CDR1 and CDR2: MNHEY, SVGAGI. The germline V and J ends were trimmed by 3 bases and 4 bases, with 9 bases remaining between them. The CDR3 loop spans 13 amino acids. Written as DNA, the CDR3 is TGTGCCAGCAGTTATTCGGCAATCTATGGCTACACCTTC. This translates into CASSYSAIYGYTF.

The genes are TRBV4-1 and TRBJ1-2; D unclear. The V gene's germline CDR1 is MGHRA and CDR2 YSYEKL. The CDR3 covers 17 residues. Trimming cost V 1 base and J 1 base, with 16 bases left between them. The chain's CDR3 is CASSQGLATTLNYGYTF. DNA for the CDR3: TGCGCCAGCAGCCAAGGTCTCGCTACTACCCTTAACTATGGCTACACCTTC.

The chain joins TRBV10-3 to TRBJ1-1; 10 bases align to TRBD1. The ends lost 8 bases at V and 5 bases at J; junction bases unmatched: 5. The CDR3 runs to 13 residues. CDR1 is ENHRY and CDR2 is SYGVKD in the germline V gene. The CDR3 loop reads CAIQTGQGTEAFF. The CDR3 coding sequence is TGTGCCATCCAAACGGGACAGGGGACTGAAGCTTTCTTT.